This paragraph covers one TCR beta chain sequence. The antigen is unknown. The sample is drawn from a study of siplizumab effects on memory and regulatory T cells. Study conclusions and caveats: Naive or memory phenotype assignment was not possible for roughly 75-95% of proliferating CD4+ or CD8+ clones.

The germline V and J ends were trimmed by 2 bases and 5 bases, with 18 bases remaining between them. The CDR3 covers 16 residues. Germline lookup yields CDR1 MGHRA and CDR2 YSYEKL. The repertoire was sequenced with immunoSEQ multiplex PCR; TCRdb's copy has only in-frame clones and lacks some. The sample includes more than 45,000 clones, approximately 95% of them seen just once. This receptor was identified in a human donor in good health. The chain links TRBV4-1 to TRBJ1-1; maybe TRBD1 (5 bases). The material sequenced was CD8+ T cells sorted from blood. Here the CDR3 reads CASSQKGVGGRTEAFF. The CDR3 DNA reads TGCGCCAGCAGCCAAAAAGGGGTGGGGGGGAGAACTGAAGCTTTCTTT.